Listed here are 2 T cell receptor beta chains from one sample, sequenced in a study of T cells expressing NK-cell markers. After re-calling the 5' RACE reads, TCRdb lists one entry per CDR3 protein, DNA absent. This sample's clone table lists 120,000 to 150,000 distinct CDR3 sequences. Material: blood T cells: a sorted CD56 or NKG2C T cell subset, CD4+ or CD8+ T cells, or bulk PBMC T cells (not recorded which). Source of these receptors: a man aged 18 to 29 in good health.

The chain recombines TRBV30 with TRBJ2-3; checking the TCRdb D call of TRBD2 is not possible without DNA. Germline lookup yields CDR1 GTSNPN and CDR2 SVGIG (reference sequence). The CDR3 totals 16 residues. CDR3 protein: CAWSLPLAGGADTQYF.

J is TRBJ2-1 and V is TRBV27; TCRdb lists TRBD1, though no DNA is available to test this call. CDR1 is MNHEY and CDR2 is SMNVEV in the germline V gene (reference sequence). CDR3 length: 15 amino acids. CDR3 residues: CASSSGAESYNEQFF.